The entry that follows covers one T cell receptor (beta chain) sequence. Sequenced by immunoSEQ multiplex PCR; TCRdb stores in-frame clones only, minus some. The sample consists of a few hundred thousand clones, 92% of them appearing once. The data were taken from a study of Ad26.COV2.S vaccination and SARS-CoV-2 variants. Treatment of the sample: some 20 received Ad26.COV2.S at low or high dose, single or two shots; several received placebo; per-sample allocation not given. Material that was analyzed had been drawn on day 63 after the first vaccine or placebo injection. Spike of the Wuhan-strain SARS-CoV-2 was expressed by an Ad26 vector, which formed the vaccine. The receptor comes from a person aged 18 to 59 who received the Ad26.COV2.S COVID-19 vaccine or a placebo. The source was peripheral blood, collected in a trial of Ad26.COV2.S vaccine versus placebo.

CDR3 sequence (DNA): TGTGCCAGCAGTCTACTACTGAACGACAGACAGATTTTGGGAAAACTGTTTTTT. Translation: CASSLLLNDRQILGKLFF. This chain uses TRBV27 with TRBJ1-4; maybe TRBD1 (5 bases). The CDR3 totals 18 residues. Germline V gives CDR1 MNHEY, CDR2 SMNVEV (reference sequence). V lost 5 bases to trimming and J lost 10 bases, with 29 bases between them.